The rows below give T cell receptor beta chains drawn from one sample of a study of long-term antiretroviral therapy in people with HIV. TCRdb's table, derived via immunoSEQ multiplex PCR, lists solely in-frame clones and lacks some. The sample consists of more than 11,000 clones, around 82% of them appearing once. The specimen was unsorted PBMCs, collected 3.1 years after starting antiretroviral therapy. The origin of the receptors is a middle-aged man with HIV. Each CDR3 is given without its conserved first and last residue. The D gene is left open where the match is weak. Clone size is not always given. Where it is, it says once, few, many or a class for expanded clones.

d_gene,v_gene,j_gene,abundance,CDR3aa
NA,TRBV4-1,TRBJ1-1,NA,ASSPTGRGAEAF
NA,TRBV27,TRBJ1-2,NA,ASSFAGRGYT
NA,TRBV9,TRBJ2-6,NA,ASSVSGANVLT
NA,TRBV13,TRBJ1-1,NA,ATDQTVFTEAF
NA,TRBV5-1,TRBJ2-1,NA,ASSLFAAAQVRNNEQF
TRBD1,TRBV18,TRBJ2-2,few,ASSLPTGAALTGELF
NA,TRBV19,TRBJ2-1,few,ASSITAYSYNEQF
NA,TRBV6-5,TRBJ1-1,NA,ASSYSRVGPDEAF
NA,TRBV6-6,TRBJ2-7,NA,ASSPRGYEQY
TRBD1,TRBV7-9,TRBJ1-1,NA,ASSWPSGQGRKNTEAF
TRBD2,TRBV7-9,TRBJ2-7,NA,ASSPPSGIMYEQY
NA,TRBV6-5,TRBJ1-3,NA,ASSYSPSGNTIY
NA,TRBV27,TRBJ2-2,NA,ASSSHPFRTGELF
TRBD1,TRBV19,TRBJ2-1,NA,ASSIVLTGNEQF
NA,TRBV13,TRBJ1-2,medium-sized,ASSWPEEGDYGYT
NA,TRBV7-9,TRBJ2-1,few,ASSSINTAFVESYNEQF
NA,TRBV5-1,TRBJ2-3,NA,ASSSTGEGTDTQY
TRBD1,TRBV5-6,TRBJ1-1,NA,ASSLVRQGGTEAF
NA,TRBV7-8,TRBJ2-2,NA,ASSLGGAGELF
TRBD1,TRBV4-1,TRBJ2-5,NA,ASSSGQGAWETQY
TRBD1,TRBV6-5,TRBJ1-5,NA,ASRPGQGVQPQH
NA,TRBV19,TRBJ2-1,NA,ASSIGGAYNEQF
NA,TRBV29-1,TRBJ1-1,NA,SVGGQALNTEAF
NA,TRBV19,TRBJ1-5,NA,ASGGSQPQH
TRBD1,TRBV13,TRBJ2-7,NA,ASSLPGGYEQY
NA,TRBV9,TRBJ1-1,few,ASSALVNTEAF
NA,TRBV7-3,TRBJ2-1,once,ASSLTGDGEQF
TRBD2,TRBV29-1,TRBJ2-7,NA,SVLAGGSYEQY
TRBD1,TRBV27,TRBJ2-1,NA,ASTPGQGPFSYNEQF
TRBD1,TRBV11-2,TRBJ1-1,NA,ASSSISGTGGEAF
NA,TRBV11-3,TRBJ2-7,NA,ASSFWVGYEQY
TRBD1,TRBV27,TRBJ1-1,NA,ASSLGQGFPRTEAF
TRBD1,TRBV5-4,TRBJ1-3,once,ASSLGSPGDRGSTIY
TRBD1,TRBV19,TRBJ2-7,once,ASTSPPGTGDSYEQY
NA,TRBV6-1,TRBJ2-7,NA,ATNGQLTYEQY
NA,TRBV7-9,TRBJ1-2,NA,ASSLVSRDIHGYT